A single sample gave rise to the 15 T cell receptor beta chains below, sequenced in a study of T cell repertoires in cytomegalovirus infection. TCRdb processed the reads anew with MiXCR; each CDR3 protein has one entry. Found here are about 260,000 distinct CDR3 sequences, approximately 8.3% of them singletons; the top ten hold over 12%. The sequenced sample was PBMCs. These receptor sequences come from a human donor in good health (CMV status not recorded). Some clones in this sample may be carry-over from other donors' samples.

The CDR3 loop reads CSARDRSSGANVLTF. The CDR3 bases are TGCAGTGCTAGAGATCGGAGCTCTGGGGCCAACGTCCTGACTTTC. The chain is built from TRBV20-1 and TRBJ2-6, with D uncertain. This CDR3 spans 15 amino acids. Germline loops: CDR1 DFQATT, CDR2 SNEGSKA (reference sequence). The ends were cut back, 0 bases at V and 0 bases at J, with 6 bases in the middle.

This clonotype was detected only a few times. At one end, the junction sequence differs from germline, possibly due to a read error. The chain has TRBV30 and TRBJ2-1; the D gene is possibly TRBD2 (7 bases). The length of the CDR3 is 10 residues. Germline V lookup: CDR1 GTSNPN, CDR2 SVGIG (reference sequence). CDR3 amino acids: CAWSRGAPYF. CDR3 DNA sequence: TGTGCCTGGAGCCGGGGGGCTCCCTACTTC.

This clonotype was found many times. The gene calls are TRBV28 and TRBJ2-7; 12 bases map to TRBD1. Germline loops: CDR1 MDHEN, CDR2 SYDVKM. The CDR3 covers 15 residues. V lost 5 bases to trimming and J lost 7 bases; unmatched junction nucleotides: 9. The chain's CDR3 is CASSPPGQGAQEQYF. In DNA, the CDR3 is TGTGCCAGCAGTCCTCCGGGACAGGGGGCACAAGAGCAGTACTTC.

There are many counts of this clonotype. The V call is TRBV7-2, the J call TRBJ2-2; 8 bases map to TRBD1. J gave up 0 bases and V 6 bases, and 6 bases lay outside the gene matches. Germline V CDR1 and CDR2: SGHTA, FQGNSA. The length of the CDR3 is 16 residues. CDR3 coding DNA: TGTGCCAGCAGGAACGACAGGGGTGCGAACACCGGGGAGCTGTTTTTT. It yields the protein CASRNDRGANTGELFF. Full variable domain (rest looked up from reference TRBV7-2 and TRBJ2-2): GAGVSQSPSNKVTEKGKDVELRCDPISGHTALYWYRQSLGQGLEFLIYFQGNSAPDKSGLPSDRFSAERTGGSVSTLTIQRTQQEDSAVYLCASRNDRGANTGELFFGEGSRLTVL.

This clonotype was detected only a few times. This sequence joins TRBV19 and TRBJ2-5; 8 bases are shared with TRBD1. The V gene end was trimmed by 6 bases and the J gene end by 2 bases; junction bases not matched to a gene: 11. The CDR3 consists of 16 residues. Germline V gives CDR1 LNHDA, CDR2 SQIVND (reference sequence). In DNA, the CDR3 is TGTGCCAGTAGCCCACCGGGGACAGGATCTCAAGAGACCCAGTACTTC. It yields the protein CASSPPGTGSQETQYF.

This clonotype was seen a few times. The junction does not match germline at one end; this may be a read error. This sequence joins TRBV2 and TRBJ2-1; D is perhaps TRBD1 (6 bases). CDR3 length: 12 residues. Germline V CDR1 and CDR2: SNHLY, FYNNEI. The CDR3 DNA sequence: TGTGCCAGCAGTAGGGAAGGGCAGGGGTCGTCCTTC. It specifies CASSREGQGSSF. Based on the CDR3 plus reference TRBV2 and TRBJ2-1, the full variable domain is EPEVTQTPSHQVTQMGQEVILRCVPISNHLYFYWYRQILGQKVEFLVSFYNNEISEKSEIFDDQFSVERPDGSNFTLKIRSTKLEDSAMYFCASSREGQGSSFGPGTRLTVL.

This clonotype was seen only a few times. V and J are TRBV20-1 and TRBJ1-4, with a tentative D call TRBD1 (6 bases). Looked up from germline, CDR1 is DFQATT and CDR2 is SNEGSKA (reference sequence). This CDR3 contains 13 residues. V lost 5 bases to trimming and J lost 4 bases, with 11 bases between them. The CDR3: CSAEDRFNEKLFF. The CDR3 DNA is TGCAGTGCTGAGGACAGATTTAATGAAAAACTGTTTTTT.

Ten or more counts support this clonotype. The V gene is TRBV7-2, the J gene TRBJ1-5; D unresolved. CDR3 size: 17 residues. Between the trimmed V and J ends, which lost 4 bases and 2 bases, there was a span of 18 bases. Germline V gene data show CDR1 as SGHTA and CDR2 as FQGNSA. DNA of the CDR3: TGTGCCAGCAGCTCCCTTGAGAGGAGGAGCGGCAATCAGCCCCAGCATTTT. It encodes CASSSLERRSGNQPQHF.

This clonotype has ten or more counts. CDR3 bases: TGTGCCAGCAGCTGGGGACAGGGGGAGACCCAGTACTTC. It specifies CASSWGQGETQYF. This chain uses TRBV7-2 with TRBJ2-5, with 10 bases matching TRBD1. This CDR3 comprises 13 residues. With 4 bases clipped from V and 5 bases from J, the junction kept 1 base outside the gene matches. Germline V gene data show CDR1 as SGHTA and CDR2 as FQGNSA.

There are a few counts of this clonotype. This chain joins TRBV12-3 or TRBV12-4 and TRBJ1-3; a weak D match, TRBD1 (6 bases). This CDR3 region has 16 residues. V was cut by 1 base and J by 4 bases, with 14 bases left in between. In nucleotides, the CDR3 is TGTGCCAGCAGTTTAGGCCTCGGGGGCGGCGGAAACACCATATATTTT. This translates into CASSLGLGGGGNTIYF.

Comments on this clonotype: A much larger clone lies a single base off, so this may be a read error. The J gene is TRBJ1-1, the V gene TRBV7-8; D remains unclear. The germline CDR1 and CDR2 sequences are SGHVS and FQNEAQ. This CDR3 is 14 amino acids long. The V and J ends lost 6 bases and 4 bases respectively, with 15 bases between them. The CDR3 loop is CASRSRVPITEAFF. The CDR3 DNA follows: TGTGCCAGCAGGTCGAGGGTTCCGATCACTGAAGCTTTCTTT.

This clonotype came up a few times. The CDR3 bases are TGTGCCAGCAGTTCCTCGGGACAGGGAAATGGCTACACCTTC. It translates to CASSSSGQGNGYTF. The chain uses TRBV12-3 or TRBV12-4 and TRBJ1-2, with TRBD1 identical over 9 bases. The CDR3 is 14 amino acids. V lost 4 bases to trimming and J lost 6 bases; unmatched junction nucleotides: 6.

This clonotype was detected only a few times. The chain recombines TRBV6-1 with TRBJ2-3; no clear D gene. The germline V gene encodes CDR1 MNHNS and CDR2 SASEGT. V lost 1 base, J lost 3 bases, and 5 bases lay in between. This CDR3 spans 13 amino acids. The CDR3 nucleotides read TGTGCCAGCAGTGAAGTTCTGACAGATACGCAGTATTTT. Translating it yields CASSEVLTDTQYF.

This clonotype was observed at least ten times. The chain joins TRBV6-2 or TRBV6-3 to TRBJ1-1; perhaps TRBD1 as D (6 bases). The germline V gene has CDR1 MNHEY and CDR2 SVGEGT. V was shortened by 7 bases and J by 5 bases, with 14 bases between the two germline ends. The CDR3 is 13 amino acids. CDR3 protein: CASKTGALTEAFF. The CDR3 region has the DNA TGTGCCAGCAAGACGGGGGCGCTAACTGAAGCTTTCTTT.

This clonotype was detected only a few times. The chain recombines TRBV20-1 with TRBJ1-5; D is uncertain. The CDR3 extends over 15 amino acids. The germline V gene encodes CDR1 DFQATT and CDR2 SNEGSKA (reference sequence). V gave up 0 bases and J gave up 0 bases, with 9 bases separating them. CDR3 bases: TGCAGTGCTAGAGATAGCCATTATAGCAATCAGCCCCAGCATTTT. Encoded protein: CSARDSHYSNQPQHF.